This TCR beta chain came from a study of human T cells and chemical hapten exposure. Time point reported: healthy volunteer bleed at 6 weeks. From whole blood left unfractionated, total RNA was extracted. This clonotype appeared many times. Germline lookup yields CDR1 MDHEN and CDR2 SYDVKM. This CDR3 region has 15 residues. The V and J ends lost 5 bases and 0 bases respectively, with 14 bases between them. TCRdb ran MiXCR on the RACE reads and lists one entry per CDR3 protein. The sample contains about 47,000 distinct CDR3 sequences, 3.7% of which appear only once. Sequencing used whole blood. The chain employs TRBV28 and TRBJ2-7; D is undetermined. The clonotype was recovered from a human donor in good health. Some clones in this sample may be carry-over from other donors' samples. The CDR3 reads CASSAHRIDSYEQYF. CDR3 DNA: TGTGCCAGCAGTGCTCACCGAATTGACTCCTACGAGCAGTACTTC.